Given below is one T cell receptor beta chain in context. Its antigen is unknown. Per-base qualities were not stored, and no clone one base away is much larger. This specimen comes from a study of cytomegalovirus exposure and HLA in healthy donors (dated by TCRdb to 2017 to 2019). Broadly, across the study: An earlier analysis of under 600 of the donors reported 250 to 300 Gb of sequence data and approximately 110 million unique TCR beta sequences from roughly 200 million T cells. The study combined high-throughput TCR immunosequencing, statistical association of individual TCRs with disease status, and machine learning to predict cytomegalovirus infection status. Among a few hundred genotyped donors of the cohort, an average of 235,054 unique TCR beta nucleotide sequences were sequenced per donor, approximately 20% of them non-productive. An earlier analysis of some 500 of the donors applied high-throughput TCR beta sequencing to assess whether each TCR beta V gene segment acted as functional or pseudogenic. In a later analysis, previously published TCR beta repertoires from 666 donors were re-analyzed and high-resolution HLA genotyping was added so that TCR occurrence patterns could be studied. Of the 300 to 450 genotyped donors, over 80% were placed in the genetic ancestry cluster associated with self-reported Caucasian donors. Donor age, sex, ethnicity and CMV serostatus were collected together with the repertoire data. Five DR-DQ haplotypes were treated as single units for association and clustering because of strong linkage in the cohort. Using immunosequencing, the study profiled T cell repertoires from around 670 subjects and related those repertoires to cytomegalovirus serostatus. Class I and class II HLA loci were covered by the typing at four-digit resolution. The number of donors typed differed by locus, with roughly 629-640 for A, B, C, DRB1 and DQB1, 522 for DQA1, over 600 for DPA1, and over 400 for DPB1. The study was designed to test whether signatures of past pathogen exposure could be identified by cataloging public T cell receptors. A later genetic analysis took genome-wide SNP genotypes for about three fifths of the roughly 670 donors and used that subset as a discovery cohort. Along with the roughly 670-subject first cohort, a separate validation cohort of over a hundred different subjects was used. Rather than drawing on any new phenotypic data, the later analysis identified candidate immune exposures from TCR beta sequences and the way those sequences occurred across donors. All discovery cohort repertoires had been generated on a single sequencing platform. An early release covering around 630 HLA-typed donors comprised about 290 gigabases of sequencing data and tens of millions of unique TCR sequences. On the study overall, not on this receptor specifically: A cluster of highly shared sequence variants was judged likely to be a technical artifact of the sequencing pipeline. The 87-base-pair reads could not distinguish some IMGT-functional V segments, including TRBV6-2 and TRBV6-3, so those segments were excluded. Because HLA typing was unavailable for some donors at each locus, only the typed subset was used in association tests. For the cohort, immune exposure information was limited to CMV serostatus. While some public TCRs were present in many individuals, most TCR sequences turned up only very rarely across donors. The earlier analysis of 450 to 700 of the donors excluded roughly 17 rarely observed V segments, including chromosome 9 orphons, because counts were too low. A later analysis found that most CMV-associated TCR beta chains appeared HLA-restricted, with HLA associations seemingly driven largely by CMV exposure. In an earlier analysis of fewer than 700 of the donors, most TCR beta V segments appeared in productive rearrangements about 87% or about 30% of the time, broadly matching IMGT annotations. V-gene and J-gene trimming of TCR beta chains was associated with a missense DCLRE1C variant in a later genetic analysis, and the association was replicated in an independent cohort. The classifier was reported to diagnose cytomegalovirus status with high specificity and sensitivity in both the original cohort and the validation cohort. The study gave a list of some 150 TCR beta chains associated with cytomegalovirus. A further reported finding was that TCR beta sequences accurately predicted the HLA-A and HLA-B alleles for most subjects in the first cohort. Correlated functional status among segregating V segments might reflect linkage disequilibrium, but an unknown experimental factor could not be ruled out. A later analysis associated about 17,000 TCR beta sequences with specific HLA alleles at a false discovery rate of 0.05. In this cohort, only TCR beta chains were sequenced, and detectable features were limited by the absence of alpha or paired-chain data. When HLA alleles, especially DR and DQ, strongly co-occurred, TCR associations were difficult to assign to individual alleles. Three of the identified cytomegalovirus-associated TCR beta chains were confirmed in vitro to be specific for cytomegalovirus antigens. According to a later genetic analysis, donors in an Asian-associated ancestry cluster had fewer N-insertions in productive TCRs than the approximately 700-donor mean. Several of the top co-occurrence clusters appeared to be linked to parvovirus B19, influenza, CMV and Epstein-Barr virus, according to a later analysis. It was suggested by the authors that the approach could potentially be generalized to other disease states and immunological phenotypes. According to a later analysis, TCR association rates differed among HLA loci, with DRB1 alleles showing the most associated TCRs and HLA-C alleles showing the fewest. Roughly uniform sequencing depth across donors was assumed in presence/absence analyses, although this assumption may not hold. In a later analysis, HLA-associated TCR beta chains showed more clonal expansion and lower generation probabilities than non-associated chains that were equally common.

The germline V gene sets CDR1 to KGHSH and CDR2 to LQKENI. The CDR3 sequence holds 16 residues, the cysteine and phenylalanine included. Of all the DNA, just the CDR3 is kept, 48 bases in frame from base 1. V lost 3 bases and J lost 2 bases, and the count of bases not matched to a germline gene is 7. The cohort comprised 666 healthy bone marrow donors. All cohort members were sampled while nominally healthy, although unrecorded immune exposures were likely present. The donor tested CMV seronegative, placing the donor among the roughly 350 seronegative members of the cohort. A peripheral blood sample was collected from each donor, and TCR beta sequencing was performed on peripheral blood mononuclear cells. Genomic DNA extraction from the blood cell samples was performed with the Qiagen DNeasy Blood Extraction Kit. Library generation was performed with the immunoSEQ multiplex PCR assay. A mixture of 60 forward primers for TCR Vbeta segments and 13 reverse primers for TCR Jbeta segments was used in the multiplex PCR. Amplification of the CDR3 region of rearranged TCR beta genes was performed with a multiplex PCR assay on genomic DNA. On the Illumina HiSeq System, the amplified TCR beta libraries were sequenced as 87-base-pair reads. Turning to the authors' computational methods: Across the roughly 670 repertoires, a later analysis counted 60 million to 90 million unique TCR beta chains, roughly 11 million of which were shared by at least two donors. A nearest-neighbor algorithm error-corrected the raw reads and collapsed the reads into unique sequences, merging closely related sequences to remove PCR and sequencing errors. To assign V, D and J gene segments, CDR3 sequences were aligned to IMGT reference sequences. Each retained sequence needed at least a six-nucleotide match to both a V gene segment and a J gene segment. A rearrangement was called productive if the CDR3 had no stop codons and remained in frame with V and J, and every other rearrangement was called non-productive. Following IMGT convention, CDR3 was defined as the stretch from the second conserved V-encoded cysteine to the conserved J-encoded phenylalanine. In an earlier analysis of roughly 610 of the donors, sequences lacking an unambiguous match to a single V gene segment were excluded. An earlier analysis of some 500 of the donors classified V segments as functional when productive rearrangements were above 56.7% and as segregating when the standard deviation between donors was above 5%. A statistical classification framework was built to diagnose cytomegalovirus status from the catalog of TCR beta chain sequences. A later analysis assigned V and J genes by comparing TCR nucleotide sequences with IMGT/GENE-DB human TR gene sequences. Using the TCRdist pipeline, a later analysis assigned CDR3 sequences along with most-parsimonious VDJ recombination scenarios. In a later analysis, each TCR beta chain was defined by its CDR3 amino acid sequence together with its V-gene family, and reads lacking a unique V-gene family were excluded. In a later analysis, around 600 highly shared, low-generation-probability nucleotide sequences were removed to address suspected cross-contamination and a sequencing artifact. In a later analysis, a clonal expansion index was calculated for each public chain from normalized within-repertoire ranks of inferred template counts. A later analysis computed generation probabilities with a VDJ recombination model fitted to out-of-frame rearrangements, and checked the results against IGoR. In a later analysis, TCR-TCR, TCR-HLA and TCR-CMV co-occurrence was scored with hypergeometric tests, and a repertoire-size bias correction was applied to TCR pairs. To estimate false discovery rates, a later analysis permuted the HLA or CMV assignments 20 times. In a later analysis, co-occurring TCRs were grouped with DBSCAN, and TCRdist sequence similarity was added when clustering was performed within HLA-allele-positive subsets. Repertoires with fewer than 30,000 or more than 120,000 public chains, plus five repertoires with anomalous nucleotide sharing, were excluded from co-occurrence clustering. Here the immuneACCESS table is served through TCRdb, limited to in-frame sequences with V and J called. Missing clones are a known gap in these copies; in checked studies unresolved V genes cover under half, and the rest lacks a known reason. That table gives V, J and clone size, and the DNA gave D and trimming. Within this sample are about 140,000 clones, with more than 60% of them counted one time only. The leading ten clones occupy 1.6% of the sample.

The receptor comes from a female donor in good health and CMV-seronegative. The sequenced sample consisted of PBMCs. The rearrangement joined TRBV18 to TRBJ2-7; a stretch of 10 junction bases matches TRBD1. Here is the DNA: TGTGCCAGCTCACCTTATACCGGGACAGGGGCCTACGAGCAGTACTTC. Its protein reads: CASSPYTGTGAYEQYF. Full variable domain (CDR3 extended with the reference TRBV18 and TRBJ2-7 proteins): NAGVMQNPRHLVRRRGQEARLRCSPMKGHSHVYWYRQLPEEGLKFMVYLQKENIIDESGMPKERFSAEFPKEGPSILRIQQVVRGDSAAYFCASSPYTGTGAYEQYFGPGTRLTVT.